The T cell receptor (beta chain) described here comes from a study of blood T cells in healthy people across ages. Concerning this clonotype: Its cognate antigen is unknown.

The study, taken as a whole, reports: A roughly linear age-dependent decrease characterized TCR beta diversity per million T cells.

Together with a sample-barcoded 5' primer, a J-beta primer mix was included in a second PCR lasting 7 to 11 cycles. TCRdb itself ran the 5' RACE reads through MiXCR, one entry per CDR3 protein. Of 650,000 to 950,000 distinct CDR3 sequences in the sample, 40% to 50% were seen once. Germline values: CDR1 ENHRY, CDR2 SYGVKD. The ends were cut back, 3 bases at V and 3 bases at J, with 15 bases in the middle. The CDR3 sequence is 15 residues long. This TCR came from a man aged 55 to 70 in good health. Source material: blood. The chain employs TRBV10-3 and TRBJ2-7; D may be TRBD1 (5 bases). The CDR3 here is CAISEVGQGFYEQYF. The CDR3 region has the DNA TGTGCCATCAGTGAAGTCGGGCAGGGATTCTACGAGCAGTACTTC.